Below, one T cell receptor (beta chain) is given with its context. These data belong to a study of blood T cell repertoires in COVID-19. Study-level information: Sources were T cells, B-cell-depleted T cells, or PBMCs; the material itself was cDNA or gDNA.

Data came from immunoSEQ multiplex PCR; TCRdb stores just in-frame clones and leaves some out. The sample contains about 300,000 clones, 75% to 95% of which appear only once. CDR1 and CDR2 (germline): MDHEN, SYDVKM. V gave up 3 bases and J gave up 4 bases, with 13 bases separating them. There are 14 residues in the CDR3. This receptor was obtained from a woman aged 25 to 45 with COVID-19, enrolled during active disease. The chain recombines TRBV28 with TRBJ2-7, with D possibly matching TRBD2 (5 bases). The sequencing sample was made of peripheral blood. The CDR3 DNA reads TGTGCCAGCAGTTTCAGCGGAACAGATTACGAGCAGTACTTC. This gives the protein CASSFSGTDYEQYF.